This T cell receptor (beta chain) emerged from a study of blood T cell repertoires in COVID-19. Study information: T cells, B-cell-depleted T cells, or PBMCs provided the cDNA or gDNA that served as material.

Repertoires were generated with immunoSEQ multiplex PCR, while TCRdb's copy carries only in-frame clones and drops some. The table shows approximately 200,000 clones, with more than 75% occurring only once. The CDR3 has 15 amino acids. V lost 6 bases to trimming and J lost 2 bases; unmatched junction nucleotides: 5. Germline V lookup: CDR1 MNHEY, CDR2 SVGAGI. V and J are TRBV6-5 and TRBJ2-7; 12 bases map to TRBD1. The sequenced material came from peripheral blood. This clonotype was sampled from a man aged 45-65 years with acute or convalescent COVID-19. This chain's CDR3 is CASRTGQGATYEQYF. CDR3 nucleotides: TGTGCCAGCAGAACGGGACAGGGGGCAACCTACGAGCAGTACTTC.